Below are 26 T cell receptor beta chains sequenced from a single sample in a study of tumor and adjacent non-tumor tissue in lung cancer. TCRbeta libraries were built with three rounds of nested PCR, modified from ARM-PCR. A single record per CDR3 protein comes from TCRdb applying MiXCR to the multiplex PCR reads. The table records approximately 100,000 distinct CDR3 sequences, 50% to 70% of them present only once. RNA was extracted from bulk tissue without any cell sorting. Distant lung tissue was collected more than 3 cm away from the tumor edge. The sample comprised distant non-tumor lung tissue. Source of these receptors: a young man with non-small cell lung cancer.

The chain uses TRBV7-8 and TRBJ1-1; 9 nucleotides match TRBD1. J gave up 0 bases and V 5 bases, and 4 bases lay outside the gene matches. Germline V lookup: CDR1 SGHVS, CDR2 FQNEAQ. CDR3 length: 15 residues. The DNA for the CDR3 is TGTGCCAGCAGCCACACAGGGGGCCTGAACACTGAAGCTTTCTTT. This encodes CASSHTGGLNTEAFF.

This clonotype was detected many times. CDR3 amino acids: CASSFEGGATNEKLFF. Here the CDR3 DNA reads TGTGCCAGCAGTTTTGAAGGGGGCGCAACTAATGAAAAACTGTTTTTT. V is TRBV12-3 or TRBV12-4 and J is TRBJ1-4, with 7 bases lining up with TRBD1. With 3 bases clipped from V and 0 bases from J, the junction kept 4 bases outside the gene matches. The CDR3 consists of 16 residues.

This clonotype has a count of ten or more. The J gene is TRBJ2-5, the V gene TRBV20-1; 8 nucleotides align to TRBD2. CDR1 and CDR2 from the germline V gene are DFQATT and SNEGSKA (reference sequence). This CDR3 is 13 amino acids long. Trimming at V came to 4 bases and at J to 1 base, leaving 2 bases not matched to a gene. In DNA form, the CDR3 reads TGCAGTGCTAAAGGGACTAGCCAAGAGACCCAGTACTTC. Translated: CSAKGTSQETQYF.

This clonotype was observed a single time. The junction and the germline gene differ at one end; a read error may be behind it. The V call is TRBV29-1, the J call TRBJ2-3, with 9 bases aligning to TRBD1. The CDR3 extends over 18 amino acids. The germline V gene has CDR1 SQVTM and CDR2 ANQGSEA. CDR3 amino acids: CSVVGDSVGQGSIDKQYF. The CDR3 DNA sequence: TGCAGCGTTGTGGGGGATTCGGTAGGACAGGGGTCCATAGATAAGCAGTATTTT.

In regard to this clonotype: The CDR3 does not end in the conserved phenylalanine or tryptophan, so this is likely a read error. The chain links TRBV9 to TRBJ2-3; D unresolved. The CDR3 extends over 13 amino acids. V gave up 3 bases and J gave up 5 bases, with 10 bases separating them. The V gene's germline CDR1 is SGDLS and CDR2 YYNGEE. The DNA for the CDR3 is TGTGCCAGCAGCGGCCGGGTCATAGATACGCAGTATTTG. Its protein product is CASSGRVIDTQYL.

This clonotype was observed a handful of times. A much larger clonotype is one base distant, so this may be a read error. V is TRBV20-1 and J is TRBJ2-3; tentatively, D is TRBD2 (6 bases). The CDR3 is 14 residues long. The germline gives CDR1 DFQATT, CDR2 SNEGSKA (reference sequence). V lost 1 base and J lost 1, with 9 bases in between. The CDR3: CSARVGSGTDTQYF. CDR3 coding DNA: TGCAGTGCTAGAGTCGGGAGCGGCACAGATACGCAGTATTTT.

Note on this clonotype: One end of the junction does not line up with germline, which may come from a read error. The chain carries TRBV6-1 and TRBJ2-7; 10 nucleotides agree with TRBD2. Germline loops: CDR1 MNHNS, CDR2 SASEGT. The CDR3 sequence is 14 residues long. CDR3 amino acids: CASSDISGGYEQYF. Written as DNA, the CDR3 is TGTGCCAGCAGTGATATTAGCGGGGGGTACGAGCAATACTTC.

The chain employs TRBV29-1 and TRBJ2-1; D is undetermined. This CDR3 is 11 amino acids long. CDR1 and CDR2 from the germline V gene are SQVTM and ANQGSEA. V lost 4 bases to trimming and J lost 16 bases, with 17 bases between them. The CDR3 here is CSVGSYNGHFF. CDR3 nucleotides: TGCAGCGTTGGCTCCTACAATGGGCACTTCTTC.

Points on this clonotype: A clone one base away is much larger, so this may be a read error. This chain connects TRBV28 to TRBJ2-5; 13 bases are a match to TRBD2. This CDR3 has 15 residues. CDR1 and CDR2 from the germline V gene are MDHEN and SYDVKM. Trimming removed 5 bases from V and 7 bases from J; junction bases left unmatched: 7. CDR3 sequence reads: CASSATSGRGVTQYF. CDR3 nucleotide sequence: TGTGCCAGCAGTGCCACTAGCGGGAGGGGTGTGACCCAGTACTTC. Together with reference TRBV28 and TRBJ2-5, the CDR3 gives the full variable domain: DVKVTQSSRYLVKRTGEKVFLECVQDMDHENMFWYRQDPGLGLRLIYFSYDVKMKEKGDIPEGYSVSREKKERFSLILESASTNQTSMYLCASSATSGRGVTQYFGPGTRLLVL.

Note on this clonotype: This may arise from a read error, as a much more abundant clone is one base away. Likely a read error: the CDR3 ends without its conserved phenylalanine or tryptophan. V and J are TRBV5-1 and TRBJ2-1; D gene uncertain. This CDR3 has 13 residues. Germline lookup yields CDR1 SGHRS and CDR2 YFSETQ. V was shortened by 0 bases and J by 7 bases, with 8 bases between the two germline ends. The chain's CDR3 is CASSLGPANEQFI. CDR3 nucleotides: TGCGCCAGCAGCTTGGGACCGGCTAATGAGCAGTTCATC.

The rearrangement uses TRBV4-2 and TRBJ2-3; possibly TRBD2 for D (6 bases). The germline CDR1 and CDR2 sequences are LGHNA and YNFKEQ. The CDR3 spans 16 residues. CDR3 sequence (DNA): TGTGTCAGGAGCCAAGAACCTAGCGACCTCACAGATACGCAGTATTTT. Translating it yields CVRSQEPSDLTDTQYF.

Comments on this clonotype: The junction differs from germline at one of its ends, possibly a read error. The rearrangement joins TRBV4-1 to TRBJ2-7; D is perhaps TRBD1 (6 bases). CDR1 MGHRA and CDR2 YSYEKL come from the germline V gene. CDR3 length equals 16 residues. The CDR3 loop is CAGSQDEMGQTYEQYF. For the CDR3, the DNA is TGCGCCGGCAGCCAAGATGAGATGGGACAAACCTACGAACAGTACTTC.

This clonotype was observed once. This sequence may be a read error, since a much larger clone differs from it by one base. J is TRBJ1-2 and V is TRBV4-2; D is uncertain. The V and J ends lost 1 base and 5 bases respectively, with 11 bases between them. Germline-derived CDR1 and CDR2 are LGHNA and YNFKEQ. This CDR3 has 14 residues. This CDR3 reads CASSQAQVTYGYTF. CDR3 DNA sequence: TGTGCCAGCAGCCAAGCTCAGGTGACTTATGGCTACACCTTC.

A remark on this clonotype: This sequence may be a read error, since a much larger clone differs from it by one base. This chain connects TRBV5-4 to TRBJ2-3; 11 bases map to TRBD2. Trimming at V came to 9 bases and at J to 5 bases, leaving 14 bases not matched to a gene. Germline CDR1 is SGHNT and CDR2 is YYREEE (reference sequence). The CDR3 is 16 residues long. The CDR3 DNA reads TGTGCCACCAAATGGGCACTAGCGGGAGCAATAGATACGCAGTATTTT. Protein sequence: CATKWALAGAIDTQYF.

As regards this clonotype: Just one base apart from a much larger clone, this may be a read error. The J gene is TRBJ2-5, the V gene TRBV5-4; D could derive from TRBD1 or TRBD2 (5 bases each). The germline V gene encodes CDR1 SGHNT and CDR2 YYREEE (reference sequence). The CDR3 length is 14 residues. The CDR3 here is CVSSLGVREETQYF. The DNA of the CDR3 is TGTGTCAGCAGCTTGGGAGTCAGGGAAGAGACCCAGTACTTC. Full variable domain (missing parts from reference TRBV5-4 and TRBJ2-5): ETGVTQSPTHLIKTRGQQVTLRCSSQSGHNTVSWYQQALGQGPQFIFQYYREEENGRGNFPPRFSGLQFPNYSSELNVNALELDDSALYLCVSSLGVREETQYFGPGTRLLVL.

V and J are TRBV12-3 or TRBV12-4 and TRBJ1-5, with 9 bases lining up with TRBD1. CDR3 length: 15 residues. V lost 9 bases, J lost 7 bases, and 13 bases stayed unmatched. CDR3 DNA sequence: TGTGCCAGTAGCTTCCGGGACAGGGTATGGCAGCCCCAGCATTTT. This encodes CASSFRDRVWQPQHF.

About this clonotype: This may be a read error, as it is one base from a much larger clone. The rearrangement joins TRBV5-1 to TRBJ1-1; TRBD1 matches at 7 bases. This CDR3 has 14 amino acids. Germline V gene data show CDR1 as SGHRS and CDR2 as YFSETQ. CDR3 bases: TGCGCCATCAGCGCGACAGGGTACGACACTGAAGCTTTCTTT. Translation: CAISATGYDTEAFF.

This clonotype was counted many times. The chain combines TRBV29-1 with TRBJ1-4; D possibly corresponds to TRBD1 (6 bases). Germline V gene data show CDR1 as SQVTM and CDR2 as ANQGSEA. This CDR3 has 14 amino acids. The V end lost 6 bases, the J end lost 6 bases, and 17 bases lay between the germline ends. CDR3 sequence: CSVVQGWGDEKLFF. DNA of the CDR3: TGCAGCGTCGTACAGGGCTGGGGTGATGAAAAACTGTTTTTT.

This clonotype was observed a few times. The chain is built from TRBV2 and TRBJ2-2; TRBD1 matches 7 bases. This CDR3 is built from 13 residues. The J segment lost 1 base and the V segment lost 8 bases, leaving 1 base of the junction unmatched. Looked up from germline, CDR1 is SNHLY and CDR2 is FYNNEI. Here the CDR3 DNA reads TGTGCCAGCGACAGGGAGAACACCGGGGAGCTGTTTTTT. Its translation: CASDRENTGELFF.

This clonotype was seen a handful of times. J is TRBJ2-5 and V is TRBV20-1; weak D call: TRBD2 (6 bases). Germline lookup yields CDR1 DFQATT and CDR2 SNEGSKA (reference sequence). The CDR3 covers 15 residues. The germline V and J ends were trimmed by 0 bases and 4 bases, with 15 bases remaining between them. The CDR3 loop is CSARDKGTGRETQYF. In nucleotides, the CDR3 is TGCAGTGCTAGAGATAAAGGGACTGGCAGAGAGACCCAGTACTTC.

The rearrangement links TRBV20-1 to TRBJ2-3; 11 positions match TRBD2. Germline V gives CDR1 DFQATT, CDR2 SNEGSKA (reference sequence). There are 15 residues in the CDR3. V dropped 5 bases and J dropped 2; count of bases not matched to a gene: 6. The CDR3 DNA follows: TGCAGTGCTGAGCGACTAGCGGGATTCACAGATACGCAGTATTTT. Its translation is CSAERLAGFTDTQYF.

In its sample, this clonotype was seen a few times. The CDR3 does not close with the conserved phenylalanine or tryptophan, likely indicating a read error. The chain is built from TRBV11-3 and TRBJ2-1; tentative D call: TRBD2 (5 bases). This CDR3 has 16 residues. V lost 5 bases and J 7 bases, leaving 21 bases between the germline ends. Germline V gives CDR1 SGHNT, CDR2 YENEEA. This chain's CDR3 is CASSPPSRRRGNEQFL. The CDR3 DNA reads TGTGCCAGCAGCCCCCCTAGTCGGCGCCGGGGTAATGAGCAGTTCCTC.

The V call is TRBV11-3, the J call TRBJ2-5, with D perhaps being TRBD1 or TRBD2 (6 bases each). From germline, CDR1 is SGHNT and CDR2 YENEEA. The CDR3 totals 15 residues. V shed 5 bases and J shed 11 bases, with 24 bases lying between them. In nucleotides, the CDR3 is TGTGCCAGCAGCCTGGAGGGAAGATGGTGGGGGACACAGTACTTC. Translation gives CASSLEGRWWGTQYF.

In its sample, this clonotype was seen many times. Given a much more abundant clone one base away, this may be a read error. V is TRBV11-2 and J is TRBJ2-7, with D perhaps TRBD1 or TRBD2 (5 bases each). Germline assignment: CDR1 SGHAT and CDR2 FQNNGV. This CDR3 has 15 residues. Between the trimmed V and J ends, which lost 0 bases and 5 bases, there was a span of 14 bases. DNA of the CDR3: TGTGCCAGCAGCTTAGATCGGGGACGCGGCCACGAGCAGTACTTC. It encodes CASSLDRGRGHEQYF.

Concerning this clonotype itself: The conserved phenylalanine or tryptophan is not found at the CDR3 terminus, so this likely reflects a read error. The rearrangement links TRBV20-1 to TRBJ2-5; D call uncertain. CDR3 length: 13 amino acids. Germline V gene sequence: CDR1 DFQATT, CDR2 SNEGSKA (reference sequence). CDR3 nucleotides: TGCAGTGCTGTGACTCTCTCGCTGGAGACACAGTACTTA. This translates into CSAVTLSLETQYL.

For this clonotype: The final CDR3 position lacks the conserved phenylalanine or tryptophan, pointing to a likely read error. The rearrangement links TRBV20-1 to TRBJ1-1; 7 bases map to TRBD1. This CDR3 spans 15 amino acids. Trimming cost V 4 bases and J 1 base; bases outside gene matches: 9. Per the germline V gene, CDR1 is DFQATT and CDR2 is SNEGSKA (reference sequence). The CDR3 DNA follows: TGCAGTGCTATCCCTACACAGGGGCCGAACACTGAAGCTTTCTTA. This codes for CSAIPTQGPNTEAFL.